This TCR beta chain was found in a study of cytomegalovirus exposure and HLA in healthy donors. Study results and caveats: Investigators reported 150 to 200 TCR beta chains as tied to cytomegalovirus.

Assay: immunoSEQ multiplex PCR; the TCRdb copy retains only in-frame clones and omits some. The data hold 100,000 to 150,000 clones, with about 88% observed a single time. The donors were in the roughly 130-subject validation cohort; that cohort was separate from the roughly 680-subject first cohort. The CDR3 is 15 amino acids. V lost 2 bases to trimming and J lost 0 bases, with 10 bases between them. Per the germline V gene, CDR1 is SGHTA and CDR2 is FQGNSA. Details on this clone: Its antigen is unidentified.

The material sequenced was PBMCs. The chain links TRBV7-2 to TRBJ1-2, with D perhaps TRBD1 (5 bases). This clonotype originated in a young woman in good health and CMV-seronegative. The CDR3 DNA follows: TGTGCCAGCAGCTTACAAGGGGTGGCTAACTATGGCTACACCTTC. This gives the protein CASSLQGVANYGYTF.